Following are 25 T cell receptor beta chains from one sample sequenced in a study of cytomegalovirus exposure and HLA in healthy donors (dated by TCRdb to 2016 to 2017). Libraries were prepared through the immunoSEQ multiplex PCR assay. What TCRdb holds here is the immuneACCESS table cut down to in-frame rearrangements. Part of the clones is not present; checked against another copy, under half of the missing clones reflect an unresolved V gene, and the others are unexplained. This sample has roughly 120,000 clones in its table, and about 83% of those were observed once. The ten largest make up over 4% of the sample. The sample comprised PBMCs. These receptors came from a man aged 18-30 years in good health and CMV-seronegative.

A single count supports this clone. J is TRBJ2-5 and V is TRBV5-4; perhaps TRBD1 as D (6 bases). Germline lookup yields CDR1 SGHNT and CDR2 YYREEE (reference sequence). V was cut by 4 bases and J by 5 bases, with 12 bases left in between. This CDR3 is built from 13 residues. The CDR3 DNA follows: TGTGCCAGCAGCGTCAGGGGTGCGGAGACCCAGTACTTC. Translating gives CASSVRGAETQYF.

A single count supports this clone. The chain couples TRBV29-1 to TRBJ2-5; D gene unclear. Trimming cost V 5 bases and J 1 base, with 8 bases left between them. Germline V gene lookup returns CDR1 SQVTM and CDR2 ANQGSEA. The CDR3 consists of 12 residues. The CDR3 bases are TGCAGCGTTCCCAGGTCCCAAGAGACCCAGTACTTC. Translating it yields CSVPRSQETQYF. Full variable domain (outside the CDR3, taken from reference TRBV29-1 and TRBJ2-5): SAVISQKPSRDICQRGTSLTIQCQVDSQVTMMFWYRQQPGQSLTLIATANQGSEATYESGFVIDKFPISRPNLTFSTLTVSNMSPEDSSIYLCSVPRSQETQYFGPGTRLLVL.

The rearrangement joins TRBV18 to TRBJ1-1, with D perhaps TRBD1 (5 bases). The germline V and J ends were trimmed by 3 bases and 1 base, with 9 bases remaining between them. CDR1 is KGHSH, CDR2 LQKENI, per germline. This CDR3 has 14 residues. The CDR3 spells CASSPQGTNTEAFF. CDR3 coding DNA: TGTGCCAGCTCACCCCAGGGTACGAACACTGAAGCTTTCTTT.

The chain links TRBV4-2 to TRBJ2-1; D gene unclear. Germline V gene sequence: CDR1 LGHNA, CDR2 YNFKEQ. V was trimmed by 0 bases and J by 0 bases, leaving 9 bases between them. This CDR3 comprises 16 residues. The CDR3 protein is CASSQDLASSYNEQFF. Here the CDR3 DNA reads TGTGCCAGCAGCCAAGATCTCGCGAGCTCCTACAATGAGCAGTTCTTC.

V usage is TRBV5-4 and J usage is TRBJ2-4; 10 bases map to TRBD2. The CDR3 has 17 residues. With 0 bases clipped from V and 5 bases from J, the junction kept 8 bases outside the gene matches. Germline V gives CDR1 SGHNT, CDR2 YYREEE (reference sequence). The CDR3 spells CASSLAGLAGAENIQYF. CDR3 DNA sequence: TGTGCCAGCAGCTTGGCGGGCCTAGCGGGGGCCGAAAACATTCAGTACTTC.

The chain has TRBV7-9 and TRBJ2-7; D is possibly TRBD1 (5 bases). Germline loops: CDR1 SEHNR, CDR2 FQNEAQ (reference sequence). V was cut by 4 bases and J by 4 bases, with 17 bases left in between. The CDR3 loop spans 15 amino acids. The chain's CDR3 is CASSSQGAPIYEQYF. The CDR3 nucleotides are TGTGCCAGCAGCTCTCAAGGGGCCCCTATATACGAGCAGTACTTC.

The chain recombines TRBV6-1 with TRBJ1-2, with a possible D match to TRBD1 (6 bases). The CDR3 consists of 13 residues. Germline CDR1 and CDR2: MNHNS and SASEGT. With 6 bases removed from V and 4 bases from J, the gap between germline ends came to 12 bases. The CDR3 sequence: CASRPQGGYGYTF. CDR3 in DNA: TGTGCCAGCAGACCCCAAGGGGGCTATGGCTACACCTTC.

The V and J genes are TRBV4-1 and TRBJ2-7; maybe TRBD2 (6 bases). The CDR3 consists of 15 residues. The ends were cut back, 5 bases at V and 9 bases at J, with 23 bases in the middle. Germline V gives CDR1 MGHRA, CDR2 YSYEKL. CDR3 bases: TGCGCCAGCAGCGGGGAGGACATAGCTGGTGGGGGGCAGTACTTC. Translating it yields CASSGEDIAGGGQYF.

The chain carries TRBV14 and TRBJ1-6, with 7 bases that match TRBD1. Germline V lookup: CDR1 SGHDN, CDR2 FVKESK. Trimming cost V 4 bases and J 5 bases; bases outside gene matches: 5. The CDR3 is 15 amino acids. CDR3 nucleotides: TGTGCCAGCAGCCCTTTGACAGGGAATAATTCACCCCTCCACTTT. Protein: CASSPLTGNNSPLHF.

The V call is TRBV7-9, the J call TRBJ1-5, with D perhaps matching TRBD1 (5 bases). The CDR3 covers 13 residues. V shed 11 bases and J shed 0 bases, with 11 bases lying between them. Germline CDR1 and CDR2: SEHNR and FQNEAQ (reference sequence). The chain's CDR3 is CASQGYSNQPQHF. The DNA of the CDR3 is TGTGCCTCGCAGGGTTATAGCAATCAGCCCCAGCATTTT.

The chain combines TRBV27 with TRBJ1-5; unclear D gene. Trimming stripped 5 bases from V and 7 bases from J, with 12 bases between. The CDR3 is 13 residues long. CDR1 and CDR2 (germline): MNHEY, SMNVEV (reference sequence). The CDR3 loop is CASSQMREQPQHF. The CDR3 DNA is TGTGCCAGCAGTCAAATGCGGGAGCAGCCCCAGCATTTT.

The chain couples TRBV19 to TRBJ1-1, with D perhaps TRBD1 (5 bases). The CDR3 length is 13 residues. Per germline, CDR1 LNHDA and CDR2 SQIVND (reference sequence). Trimming cost V 7 bases and J 5 bases, with 14 bases left between them. Here the CDR3 reads CASTLGRGTEAFF. The CDR3 DNA reads as TGTGCCAGTACCCTGGGTAGGGGTACTGAAGCTTTCTTT.

The chain combines TRBV5-6 with TRBJ1-5; 8 bases map to TRBD1. The CDR3 contains 14 residues. V dropped 4 bases and J dropped 9; count of bases not matched to a gene: 9. The germline gives CDR1 SGHDT, CDR2 YYEEEE. CDR3 sequence (DNA): TGTGCCAGCAGCCTAGGACAGGGACCTAGGCCCCAGCATTTT. Its translation: CASSLGQGPRPQHF. Combining the CDR3 with reference TRBV5-6 and TRBJ1-5 gives the whole variable domain DAGVTQSPTHLIKTRGQQVTLRCSPKSGHDTVSWYQQALGQGPQFIFQYYEEEERQRGNFPDRFSGHQFPNYSSELNVNALLLGDSALYLCASSLGQGPRPQHFGDGTRLSIL.

This clone showed up just once. V gene TRBV29-1 combines with J gene TRBJ2-3; 7 positions agree with TRBD1. V lost 3 bases, J lost 2 bases, and 2 bases stayed unmatched. The germline V gene encodes CDR1 SQVTM and CDR2 ANQGSEA. The CDR3 spans 13 residues. In DNA, the CDR3 is TGCAGCGTTGAGGGACAGAACACAGATACGCAGTATTTT. Translation: CSVEGQNTDTQYF.

The chain has TRBV2 and TRBJ2-7, with 9 bases matching TRBD1. The CDR3 runs to 15 residues. The germline V gene encodes CDR1 SNHLY and CDR2 FYNNEI. V was clipped by 7 bases and J by 0 bases; unmatched bases: 7. The CDR3 nucleotides read TGTGCCAGCACCGGACAGGGGCGAAGCTCCTACGAGCAGTACTTC. Its protein product is CASTGQGRSSYEQYF.

The chain carries TRBV6-1 and TRBJ2-3; D might be TRBD2 (6 bases). CDR3 size: 16 residues. The germline V gene encodes CDR1 MNHNS and CDR2 SASEGT. V lost 4 bases and J 0 bases, leaving 14 bases between the germline ends. The CDR3 region has the DNA TGTGCCAGCAGTGTCCTTAGCGGCTCTAGCACAGATACGCAGTATTTT. It is translated as CASSVLSGSSTDTQYF.

The chain combines TRBV6-5 with TRBJ2-7; possible D gene TRBD1, 6 bases. V lost 8 bases, J lost 4 bases, and 18 bases lay in between. The CDR3 has 14 amino acids. The germline CDR1 and CDR2 sequences are MNHEY and SVGAGI. Here the CDR3 DNA reads TGTGCCAGCCAGGAATCAGGGGCCCTTTACGAGCAGTACTTC. Residues: CASQESGALYEQYF.

The V gene is TRBV25-1, the J gene TRBJ2-5, with no clear D. V was cut by 8 bases and J by 7 bases, with 11 bases left in between. This CDR3 is 11 amino acids long. Per germline, CDR1 MGHDK and CDR2 SYGVNS. CDR3 loop: CASLELGTQYF. The CDR3 nucleotides read TGTGCCAGCCTAGAGCTTGGGACCCAGTACTTC.

This clone was counted a few times. At one end, the junction sequence differs from germline, possibly due to a read error. The V and J genes are TRBV27 and TRBJ1-2, with TRBD1 matching over 7 bases. Germline values: CDR1 MNHEY, CDR2 SMNVEV (reference sequence). The CDR3 is made up of 13 amino acids. CDR3 DNA: TGTGCCAGCAGTCTATCTAGACAGGGAGGCTACACCTTC. It translates to CASSLSRQGGYTF.

V is TRBV21-1 and J is TRBJ1-2. TRBV21-1 is a pseudogene. The CDR3 has 14 residues. CDR3 bases: TGTGCCAGCAGCAAATCAAGTACGGTCTATGGCTACACCTTC. Residues: CASSKSSTVYGYTF.

This chain joins TRBV10-2 and TRBJ2-7; tentatively, D is TRBD2 (6 bases). V was clipped by 3 bases and J by 6 bases, with 9 bases between them. The CDR3 extends over 12 amino acids. Germline V gene lookup returns CDR1 WSHSY and CDR2 SAAADI. CDR3 sequence reads: CASSDPTSEQYF. As DNA, the CDR3 is TGCGCCAGCAGTGACCCGACTAGCGAGCAGTACTTC.

V and J are TRBV29-1 and TRBJ1-2; D is perhaps TRBD1 (5 bases). Trimming shortened V by 6 bases and J by 7 bases, and 18 bases separated the two germline ends. The CDR3 extends over 13 amino acids. CDR1 and CDR2 (germline): SQVTM, ANQGSEA. For the CDR3, the DNA is TGCAGCGTCCCCAAATCGGGGGTAGGTGGCTACACCTTC. Translating gives CSVPKSGVGGYTF.

This clone was detected only a few times. V is TRBV30 and J is TRBJ2-1; a possible D gene is TRBD1 (6 bases). The CDR3 is 12 residues long. Germline lookup yields CDR1 GTSNPN and CDR2 SVGIG (reference sequence). Between the trimmed V and J ends, which lost 8 bases and 2 bases, there was a span of 10 bases. The CDR3 coding sequence is TGTGCCGGGGGCAGGGCCTACAATGAGCAGTTCTTC. It codes for CAGGRAYNEQFF.

J is TRBJ2-1 and V is TRBV7-2; D possibly corresponds to TRBD2 (6 bases). The V gene lost 0 bases and the J gene lost 6 bases, with 15 bases spanning the gap. The CDR3 contains 16 residues. Germline V gene lookup returns CDR1 SGHTA and CDR2 FQGNSA. CDR3 in DNA: TGTGCCAGCAGCTTAGCGCCGGAGACTAGACTCAATGAGCAGTTCTTC. It translates to CASSLAPETRLNEQFF.

The chain combines TRBV5-6 with TRBJ2-7, with TRBD1 matching 8 bases. CDR3 length: 18 amino acids. The germline gives CDR1 SGHDT, CDR2 YYEEEE. V shed 1 base and J 0 bases; nucleotides not matched to a gene: 12. The CDR3 sequence: CASSLKAPWGQDSYEQYF. Written as DNA, the CDR3 is TGTGCCAGCAGCTTGAAGGCTCCGTGGGGACAGGACTCCTACGAGCAGTACTTC.